The 30 T cell receptor beta chains in this list originate from one sample, sequenced in a study of blood T cell repertoires in COVID-19. Repertoires were generated with immunoSEQ multiplex PCR, while TCRdb's copy carries only in-frame clones and drops some. The table records about 390,000 clones, more than 75% of them present only once. Sequenced: peripheral blood. Every receptor here comes from a woman between 55 and 75 years old with COVID-19, enrolled during active disease.

V and J are TRBV5-1 and TRBJ2-1; D is uncertain. From germline, CDR1 is SGHRS and CDR2 YFSETQ. Trimming pared 0 bases from V and 0 bases from J, leaving 7 bases between. The CDR3 loop spans 15 amino acids. CDR3: CASSLGAASYNEQFF. The CDR3 DNA is TGCGCCAGCAGCTTGGGGGCAGCCTCCTACAATGAGCAGTTCTTC.

This clone was counted only a few times. The J gene is TRBJ2-1, the V gene TRBV6-5; D not resolved. CDR1 and CDR2 (germline): MNHEY, SVGAGI. Trimming removed 6 bases at V and 0 bases at J, with 6 bases between. This CDR3 comprises 13 residues. The CDR3 DNA reads TGTGCCAGCAGGCAGTACTCCTACAATGAGCAGTTCTTC. Encoded protein: CASRQYSYNEQFF.

The chain combines TRBV5-4 with TRBJ2-1, with D tentatively TRBD2 (6 bases). V lost 0 bases and J lost 0, with 10 bases in between. This CDR3 has 16 residues. CDR1 is SGHNT, CDR2 YYREEE, per germline (reference sequence). Written as DNA, the CDR3 is TGTGCCAGCAGCTTGGACCGGGGGACCTCCTACAATGAGCAGTTCTTC. As protein: CASSLDRGTSYNEQFF.

This clone was observed once. The chain joins TRBV7-9 to TRBJ1-2, with no clear D. V was trimmed by 8 bases and J by 2 bases, leaving 9 bases between them. CDR3 length equals 12 residues. The germline CDR1 and CDR2 sequences are SEHNR and FQNEAQ (reference sequence). The CDR3 reads CASAVGNYGYTF. The CDR3 DNA reads TGTGCCAGCGCGGTCGGGAACTATGGCTACACCTTC.

This clone was observed a few times. Compared with germline, one end of the junction differs, possibly owing to a read error. The chain carries TRBV18 and TRBJ2-1; D not certain. This CDR3 contains 13 residues. From germline, CDR1 is KGHSH and CDR2 LQKENI. The CDR3 nucleotides are TGTGCCAGCTCACCACCGTCCTTCAATGAGCAGTTCTTC. The encoded protein is CASSPPSFNEQFF.

The CDR3: CASSFGGGTYGNQPQHF. The CDR3 DNA reads TGTGCCAGCAGCTTCGGGGGGGGGACTTATGGCAATCAGCCCCAGCATTTT. The V and J genes are TRBV7-2 and TRBJ1-5, with D perhaps TRBD1 (5 bases). The germline V gene has CDR1 SGHTA and CDR2 FQGNSA. The V gene lost 3 bases and the J gene lost 2 bases, with 17 bases spanning the gap. The CDR3 length is 17 residues.

The chain combines TRBV3-1 (or the pseudogene TRBV3-2) with TRBJ1-6; D remains ambiguous. CDR1 is LGHDT and CDR2 is YNNKEL in the germline V gene (reference sequence). There are 14 residues in the CDR3. Trimming left V 2 bases short and J 6 bases short, with 8 bases between. The CDR3 sequence is CASSQLQLNSPLHF. CDR3 bases: TGTGCCAGCAGCCAATTACAGCTTAATTCACCCCTCCACTTT.

V is TRBV5-1 and J is TRBJ2-7; the match to TRBD1 covers 7 bases. Germline CDR1 reads SGHRS; CDR2 reads YFSETQ. Trimming cost V 6 bases and J 0 bases; bases outside gene matches: 6. The CDR3 length is 14 residues. The CDR3 is CASKGQPFSYEQYF. CDR3 DNA: TGCGCCAGCAAGGGACAGCCCTTCTCCTACGAGCAGTACTTC.

This clone was seen only once. The rearrangement joins TRBV4-1 to TRBJ1-4, with no clear D. The germline V gene encodes CDR1 MGHRA and CDR2 YSYEKL. This CDR3 has 13 residues. Trimming pared 0 bases from V and 8 bases from J, leaving 7 bases between. As DNA, the CDR3 is TGCGCCAGCAGCCAAGATATCGGGGAAAAACTGTTTTTT. This sequence encodes CASSQDIGEKLFF.

V usage is TRBV13 and J usage is TRBJ2-1, with 15 bases fitting TRBD2. The CDR3 covers 16 residues. Unmatched junction bases numbered 8, after V lost 5 bases and J lost 9 bases. Germline CDR1 PRHDT, CDR2 FYEKMQ (reference sequence). This CDR3 reads CASSRRTSGGAGEQFF. In nucleotides, the CDR3 is TGTGCCAGCAGCCGACGGACTAGCGGGGGGGCAGGTGAGCAGTTCTTC.

This chain connects TRBV27 to TRBJ1-5, with D possibly TRBD1 on 6 matching bases. This CDR3 spans 14 amino acids. V was cut by 9 bases and J by 2 bases, with 14 bases left in between. Looked up from germline, CDR1 is MNHEY and CDR2 is SMNVEV (reference sequence). In DNA form, the CDR3 reads TGTGCCAGGAACAGGGTCCAAGGCAATCAGCCCCAGCATTTT. Translation: CARNRVQGNQPQHF.

The chain is built from TRBV11-2 and TRBJ1-5; the D is unclear. CDR3 size: 15 residues. Germline loops: CDR1 SGHAT, CDR2 FQNNGV. V lost 1 base and J lost 0, with 7 bases in between. The CDR3 loop reads CASSLGYYSNQPQHF. For the CDR3, the DNA is TGTGCCAGCAGCTTAGGCTACTATAGCAATCAGCCCCAGCATTTT. The full variable domain, in which reference TRBV11-2 and TRBJ1-5 provide the parts outside the CDR3, is EAGVAQSPRYKIIEKRQSVAFWCNPISGHATLYWYQQILGQGPKLLIQFQNNGVVDDSQLPKDRFSAERLKGVDSTLKIQPAKLEDSAVYLCASSLGYYSNQPQHFGDGTRLSIL.

The rearrangement uses TRBV6-5 and TRBJ2-1, with a weak D call TRBD2 (6 bases). Between the trimmed V and J ends, which lost 2 bases and 7 bases, there was a span of 15 bases. Germline CDR1 and CDR2: MNHEY and SVGAGI. CDR3 length: 15 residues. The CDR3 DNA is TGTGCCAGCAGTTACAAGGGCCCTGGGGGGAATGAGCAGTTCTTC. Translated, it gives CASSYKGPGGNEQFF.

V is TRBV3-1 (or the pseudogene TRBV3-2) and J is TRBJ2-3; 7 bases line up with TRBD2. The CDR3 sequence is 14 residues long. J gave up 6 bases and V 4 bases, and 7 bases lay outside the gene matches. The germline V gene encodes CDR1 LGHDT and CDR2 YNNKEL (reference sequence). The CDR3 sequence is CASSRIGGVDTQYF. CDR3 DNA: TGTGCCAGCAGCCGAATTGGGGGGGTGGATACGCAGTATTTT.

The J gene is TRBJ1-3, the V gene TRBV15, with a tentative D call TRBD1 (5 bases). The CDR3 contains 16 residues. Germline lookup yields CDR1 LNHNV and CDR2 YYDKDF (reference sequence). V lost 2 bases, J lost 0 bases, and 11 bases lay in between. The CDR3 nucleotides are TGTGCCACCAGCAGACAGGGTCAAAGCTCTGGAAACACCATATATTTT. This codes for CATSRQGQSSGNTIYF.

The chain is built from TRBV19 and TRBJ2-3; weak D call: TRBD2 (7 bases). The CDR3 runs to 15 residues. V lost 6 bases to trimming and J lost 4 bases, with 17 bases between them. The germline CDR1 and CDR2 sequences are LNHDA and SQIVND (reference sequence). The CDR3 is CASRAAGAVADTQYF. CDR3 DNA sequence: TGTGCCAGTAGAGCCGCGGGGGCGGTGGCAGATACGCAGTATTTT.

J is TRBJ1-4 and V is TRBV4-1; 7 bases line up with TRBD1. Unmatched junction bases numbered 2, after V lost 4 bases and J lost 0 bases. The CDR3 spans 15 residues. In germline, CDR1 is MGHRA, CDR2 YSYEKL. CDR3 sequence reads: CASSPTGPTNEKLFF. CDR3 nucleotide sequence: TGCGCCAGCAGCCCGACAGGGCCAACTAATGAAAAACTGTTTTTT.

The V gene is TRBV5-1, the J gene TRBJ1-2; D is undetermined. The germline CDR1 and CDR2 sequences are SGHRS and YFSETQ. The CDR3 is 14 residues long. V shed 0 bases and J shed 6 bases, with 12 bases lying between them. The DNA of the CDR3 is TGCGCCAGCAGCTTGGGCGAGGGCAGACATGGCTACACCTTC. This translates into CASSLGEGRHGYTF. The full variable domain, in which reference TRBV5-1 and TRBJ1-2 provide the parts outside the CDR3, is KAGVTQTPRYLIKTRGQQVTLSCSPISGHRSVSWYQQTPGQGLQFLFEYFSETQRNKGNFPGRFSGRQFSNSRSEMNVSTLELGDSALYLCASSLGEGRHGYTFGSGTRLTVV.

This chain joins TRBV29-1 and TRBJ1-2; 10 bases are shared with TRBD1. This CDR3 region has 13 residues. Germline V gives CDR1 SQVTM, CDR2 ANQGSEA. V was pared by 6 bases and J by 8 bases, with 9 bases of the junction left unmatched. This CDR3 is CSVRTGGWGGYTF. CDR3 bases: TGCAGCGTACGGACAGGGGGGTGGGGGGGCTACACCTTC.

In its sample, this clone was seen once. The chain couples TRBV11-3 to TRBJ2-3; no clear D. With 6 bases removed from V and 6 bases from J, the gap between germline ends came to 22 bases. Germline values: CDR1 SGHNT, CDR2 YENEEA. This CDR3 spans 16 amino acids. CDR3 sequence (DNA): TGTGCCAGCAGTTCTGCCTCCAGCCACCCGAGGGATACGCAGTATTTT. Its protein is CASSSASSHPRDTQYF.

V usage is TRBV10-3 and J usage is TRBJ1-1; 12 bases agree with TRBD1. The junction had 6 bases not matched to a gene; V was cut back by 6 bases and J by 1 base. Looked up from germline, CDR1 is ENHRY and CDR2 is SYGVKD. The length of the CDR3 is 16 residues. CDR3 bases: TGTGCCATCAGGGCGATGGGACAGGGGGCGAACACTGAAGCTTTCTTT. It specifies CAIRAMGQGANTEAFF.

This clone was picked up one time. The V call is TRBV18, the J call TRBJ2-7; 9 nucleotides line up with TRBD1. Losses at the gene ends were 6 bases for V and 1 base for J; bases not matched to a gene: 7. Germline lookup yields CDR1 KGHSH and CDR2 LQKENI. The CDR3 contains 15 residues. The CDR3 sequence: CASSPGTGKSYEQYF. Written as DNA, the CDR3 is TGTGCCAGCTCGCCCGGGACAGGGAAGTCCTACGAGCAGTACTTC.

This chain uses TRBV5-1 with TRBJ2-1; 14 bases align to TRBD2. The CDR3 covers 17 residues. V trimming: 0 bases; J trimming: 2 bases; junction bases outside the gene matches: 1. In germline, CDR1 is SGHRS, CDR2 YFSETQ. In DNA, the CDR3 is TGCGCCAGCAGCTTGGAGGGACTAGCGGGGGCCTACAATGAGCAGTTCTTC. Protein sequence: CASSLEGLAGAYNEQFF.

This clone came up a few times. The V gene is TRBV24-1, the J gene TRBJ1-1, with TRBD1 identical over 8 bases. CDR1 is KGHDR and CDR2 is SFDVKD in the germline V gene. Unmatched junction bases numbered 9, after V lost 3 bases and J lost 7 bases. This CDR3 region has 15 residues. CDR3 nucleotide sequence: TGTGCCACCAGTGATGGACAGGGTCGGGTGGGTGAAGCTTTCTTT. Translating it yields CATSDGQGRVGEAFF.

This sequence joins TRBV7-8 and TRBJ1-6, with TRBD1 as a possible D gene (5 bases). Germline CDR1 reads SGHVS; CDR2 reads FQNEAQ. V lost 5 bases and J 0 bases, leaving 20 bases between the germline ends. The CDR3 consists of 19 residues. The CDR3 spells CASSPTWQGLSSYNSPLHF. The DNA of the CDR3 is TGTGCCAGCAGCCCTACGTGGCAGGGTCTGAGCTCCTATAATTCACCCCTCCACTTT. The whole variable domain, remainder taken from reference TRBV7-8 and TRBJ1-6, is GAGVSQSPRYKVAKRGQDVALRCDPISGHVSLFWYQQALGQGPEFLTYFQNEAQLDKSGLPSDRFFAERPEGSVSTLKIQRTQQEDSAVYLCASSPTWQGLSSYNSPLHFGNGTRLTVT.

This chain connects TRBV5-1 to TRBJ2-5, with 9 bases that match TRBD1. Trimming at V came to 4 bases and at J to 4 bases, leaving 8 bases not matched to a gene. Germline V gives CDR1 SGHRS, CDR2 YFSETQ. The CDR3 length is 15 residues. The CDR3 protein is CASSPTGDRAETQYF. The CDR3 coding sequence is TGCGCCAGCAGCCCCACGGGGGACAGGGCAGAGACCCAGTACTTC.

This chain connects TRBV5-1 to TRBJ2-7; tentatively, D is TRBD2 (6 bases). From germline, CDR1 is SGHRS and CDR2 YFSETQ. This CDR3 is 16 amino acids long. Trimming took 1 base from V and 0 from J, leaving 14 bases between them. In nucleotides, the CDR3 is TGCGCCAGCAGCTTGTGGGCGGGAATCGACTCCTACGAGCAGTACTTC. Translation: CASSLWAGIDSYEQYF.

Regarding this clone: This CDR3 is also generated by other DNA sequences in the sample. This chain connects TRBV19 to TRBJ1-2; tentative D call: TRBD1 (5 bases). The length of the CDR3 is 13 residues. Germline values: CDR1 LNHDA, CDR2 SQIVND (reference sequence). V was clipped by 6 bases and J by 0 bases, with 8 bases between them. The CDR3 coding sequence is TGTGCCAGTAGGCAGGGAACTAACTATGGCTACACCTTC. Translated, it gives CASRQGTNYGYTF.

For this clone: Other DNA sequences in the sample encode the same CDR3. The chain joins TRBV18 to TRBJ2-7; TRBD1 agrees at 10 bases. Germline V CDR1 and CDR2: KGHSH, LQKENI. J lost 2 bases, V lost 0 bases, and 1 base had no gene match. This CDR3 has 15 amino acids. CDR3 sequence: CASSPPGQGAYEQYF. CDR3 nucleotides: TGTGCCAGCTCACCACCCGGACAGGGGGCCTACGAGCAGTACTTC.

The V and J genes are TRBV14 and TRBJ2-1, with D possibly matching TRBD2 (5 bases). Germline V lookup: CDR1 SGHDN, CDR2 FVKESK. There are 11 residues in the CDR3. V gave up 4 bases and J gave up 8 bases, with 6 bases separating them. The CDR3, as DNA: TGTGCCAGCAGCCTGGAGGATGAGCAGTTCTTC. It encodes CASSLEDEQFF.